This T cell receptor beta chain was captured by sequencing in a study of control samples from healthy donors and cancer patients. TCRdb keeps only in-frame clones here, not all; method: immunoSEQ multiplex PCR. The profile shows about 12,000 clones, roughly 95% of them singletons. Per the germline V gene, CDR1 is MNHEY and CDR2 is SVGAGI. V lost 4 bases, J lost 4 bases, and 6 bases stayed unmatched. The CDR3 contains 15 residues. The sequence came from a man between 65 and 85 years old with head and neck cancer. The sample was PBMCs. This chain uses TRBV6-5 with TRBJ1-5; 8 bases are a match to TRBD1. For the CDR3, the DNA is TGTGCCAGCAGTTTACAGGGGGGATCGAATCAGCCCCAGCATTTT. It specifies CASSLQGGSNQPQHF.